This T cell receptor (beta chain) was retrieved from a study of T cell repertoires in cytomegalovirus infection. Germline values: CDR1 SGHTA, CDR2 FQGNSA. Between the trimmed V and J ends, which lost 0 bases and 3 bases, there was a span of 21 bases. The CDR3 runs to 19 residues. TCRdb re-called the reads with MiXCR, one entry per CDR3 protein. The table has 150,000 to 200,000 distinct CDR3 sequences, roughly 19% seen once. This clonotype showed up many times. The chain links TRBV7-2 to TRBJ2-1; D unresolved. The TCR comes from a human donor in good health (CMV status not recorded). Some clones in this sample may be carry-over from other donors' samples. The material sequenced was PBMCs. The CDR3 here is CASSLARPGRVRIYNEQFF. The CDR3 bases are TGTGCCAGCAGCTTAGCTCGGCCTGGTAGAGTTCGAATCTACAATGAGCAGTTCTTC.